Sequencing of this T cell receptor (beta chain) was carried out in a study of cytomegalovirus exposure and HLA in healthy donors listed by TCRdb under 2017. Regarding the study in general: An earlier analysis of approximately 550 of the donors reported about 290 Gb of sequence data and roughly 100 million unique TCR beta sequences from some 180 million T cells. The later analysis used no new phenotypic data to find candidate immune exposures, relying instead on TCR beta sequences and their occurrence across donors. The T cell repertoires of around 730 subjects were profiled by immunosequencing and related to cytomegalovirus serostatus. The study aimed to test whether cataloging public T cell receptors could reveal signatures of past pathogen exposure. Across under 500 genotyped donors of the cohort, an average of about 240,000 unique TCR beta nucleotide sequences per donor were sequenced, and roughly 20% of those sequences were non-productive. In addition to the first cohort of about 650 subjects, a separate validation cohort of approximately 120 different subjects was used. Every discovery cohort repertoire had been produced on one sequencing platform. Typing coverage differed by locus: A, B, C, DRB1 and DQB1 were typed in roughly 629-630 donors, DQA1 in about 560, DPA1 in 600 to 610, and DPB1 in 400 to 490. To predict cytomegalovirus infection status, the study combined high-throughput TCR immunosequencing, statistical association of individual TCRs with disease status, and machine learning. An earlier analysis of 587 of the donors applied high-throughput TCR beta sequencing to assess whether each TCR beta V gene segment acted as functional or pseudogenic. Among the approximately 400 genotyped donors, about 83% belonged to the genetic ancestry cluster associated with self-reported Caucasian donors. An early release covering some 640 HLA-typed donors comprised 250 to 350 gigabases of sequencing data and approximately 80 million unique TCR sequences. A handful of DR-DQ haplotypes were handled as single units for association and clustering because linkage in the cohort was strong. Donor age, sex, ethnicity and CMV serostatus were collected together with the repertoire data. HLA typing covered class I and class II loci at four-digit resolution. Genome-wide SNP genotypes for about three fifths of the roughly 700 donors were used in a later genetic analysis, which treated that subset as a discovery cohort. A later analysis re-analyzed previously published TCR beta repertoires from 550 to 700 donors and added high-resolution HLA genotyping to study TCR occurrence patterns.

In total, fewer than 750 healthy bone marrow donors made up the cohort. All cohort members were sampled while nominally healthy, although unrecorded immune exposures were likely present. The donor tested CMV seropositive, placing the donor among the 250 to 350 seropositive members of the cohort. Each donor provided a peripheral blood sample, and peripheral blood mononuclear cells were used for TCR beta sequencing. The Qiagen DNeasy Blood Extraction Kit was used to extract genomic DNA from the blood cell samples. To prepare the library, the immunoSEQ multiplex PCR assay was applied. For the multiplex PCR, a mixture combining 60 forward primers for TCR Vbeta segments and 13 reverse primers for TCR Jbeta segments was used. A multiplex PCR assay on genomic DNA amplified the CDR3 region of rearranged TCR beta genes. The Illumina HiSeq System was used to sequence the amplified TCR beta libraries as 87-base-pair reads. On the study's bioinformatics: Across the 600 to 700 repertoires, a later analysis counted 80 million or so unique TCR beta chains, roughly 11 million of which were shared by at least two donors. Raw reads were error-corrected and collapsed into unique sequences with a nearest-neighbor algorithm that merged closely related sequences to remove PCR and sequencing errors. To assign V, D and J gene segments, CDR3 sequences were aligned to IMGT reference sequences. Each retained sequence needed at least a six-nucleotide match to both a V gene segment and a J gene segment. A rearrangement was called productive if the CDR3 had no stop codons and remained in frame with V and J, and every other rearrangement was called non-productive. Following IMGT convention, CDR3 was defined as the stretch from the second conserved V-encoded cysteine up to the conserved J-encoded phenylalanine. Sequences without an unambiguous match to a single V gene segment were excluded from the earlier analysis of approximately 560 of the donors. An earlier analysis of 500 to 600 of the donors classified V segments as functional when productive rearrangements were above 56.7% and as segregating when the standard deviation between donors was above 5%. A statistical classification framework was built for diagnosing cytomegalovirus status from the catalog of TCR beta chain sequences. In a later analysis, V and J genes were assigned by comparing TCR nucleotide sequences against IMGT/GENE-DB human TR gene sequences. A later analysis assigned CDR3 sequences and most-parsimonious VDJ recombination scenarios with the TCRdist pipeline. In a later analysis, each TCR beta chain was defined by its CDR3 amino acid sequence together with its V-gene family, and reads lacking a unique V-gene family were excluded. To address suspected cross-contamination and a sequencing artifact, a later analysis removed 450 to 700 highly shared, low-generation-probability nucleotide sequences. In a later analysis, a clonal expansion index for each public chain was calculated from normalized within-repertoire ranks of inferred template counts. In a later analysis, generation probabilities were computed using a VDJ recombination model fitted to out-of-frame rearrangements, and the results were checked against IGoR. A later analysis scored TCR-TCR, TCR-HLA and TCR-CMV co-occurrence with hypergeometric tests, applying a repertoire-size bias correction to TCR pairs. To estimate false discovery rates, a later analysis permuted the HLA or CMV assignments 20 times. A later analysis grouped co-occurring TCRs with DBSCAN, adding TCRdist sequence similarity when clustering within HLA-allele-positive subsets. Repertoires with fewer than 30,000 or more than 120,000 public chains were left out of co-occurrence clustering, as were five repertoires with anomalous nucleotide sharing. TCRdb stores this immuneACCESS table with in-frame sequences only. Part of the clones is absent; in the studies checked, under half of the shortfall reflects unresolved V genes, and no reason is known for the rest. V and J calls and clone size are given by that table; D and trimming were obtained from the DNA. This sample's listing comprises approximately 30,000 clones. The ten top clones hold 3% to 4% of the sample.

General findings and caveats noted by the study authors: Because counts were too low, about 18 rarely observed V segments, including chromosome 9 orphons, were excluded from the earlier analysis of around 640 of the donors. Most TCR sequences were observed very rarely across donors, whereas some public TCRs were present in many individuals. In a later analysis, HLA-associated TCR beta chains were found to be more clonally expanded and to have lower generation probabilities than equally common non-associated chains. Because HLA typing was missing for some donors at each locus, association tests included only the typed subset. A further reported finding was that TCR beta sequences accurately predicted the HLA-A and HLA-B alleles for most subjects in the first cohort. Linkage disequilibrium might explain the correlated functional status among segregating V segments, but an unknown experimental factor could not be ruled out. Only TCR beta chains were sequenced in this cohort, and the absence of alpha or paired-chain data limited detectable features. A later genetic analysis associated a missense DCLRE1C variant with V-gene and J-gene trimming of TCR beta chains, and an independent cohort replicated the association. Presence/absence analyses assumed roughly uniform sequencing depth across donors, an assumption that may not hold. According to a later analysis, TCR association rates differed among HLA loci, with DRB1 alleles showing the most associated TCRs and HLA-C alleles showing the fewest. The study gave a list of under 200 TCR beta chains associated with cytomegalovirus. In an earlier analysis of 500 to 650 of the donors, most TCR beta V segments appeared in productive rearrangements about 90% or about 30% of the time, broadly matching IMGT annotations. Strong co-occurrence of HLA alleles, especially DR and DQ, made assigning TCR associations to individual alleles difficult. For the cohort, immune exposure information was limited to CMV serostatus. Specific HLA alleles were associated with around 18,000 TCR beta sequences at a false discovery rate of 0.05 in a later analysis. In a later analysis, several top co-occurrence clusters were reported to appear linked to parvovirus B19, influenza, CMV and Epstein-Barr virus. The classifier was reported to diagnose cytomegalovirus status with high specificity and sensitivity in both the original cohort and the validation cohort. Three of the identified cytomegalovirus-associated TCR beta chains were confirmed in vitro to be specific for cytomegalovirus antigens. According to a later genetic analysis, donors in an Asian-associated ancestry cluster had fewer N-insertions in productive TCRs than the approximately 610-donor mean. Some IMGT-functional V segments, including TRBV6-2 and TRBV6-3, could not be distinguished by the 87-base-pair reads and were therefore excluded. The authors suggested that the approach could potentially be generalized to other disease states and immunological phenotypes. According to a later analysis, most CMV-associated TCR beta chains appeared to be HLA-restricted, and the HLA associations seemed to be driven largely by CMV exposure. A group of highly shared sequence variants was considered likely to be a technical artifact of the sequencing pipeline.

In regard to this clone: Its specific antigen is unknown.

The junction shows trimming of 2 bases on V and 6 bases on J, plus 10 bases between the germline ends. The germline V gene gives CDR1 as SGHTA and CDR2 as FQGTGA. The CDR3 sequence holds 13 residues, the cysteine and phenylalanine included. The retained sequence is limited to the CDR3, 39 bases, with the frame set at the first base. The sequence links TRBV7-3 to TRBJ1-2; TRBD1 might be the D gene, on 5 matching bases. This clonotype was sampled from a woman between 40 and 55 years old in good health and CMV-seropositive. The sequencing input was PBMCs. The bases read TGTGCCAGCAGCTTAGTCAGGGTGGATGGCTACACCTTC. Its protein reads: CASSLVRVDGYTF.